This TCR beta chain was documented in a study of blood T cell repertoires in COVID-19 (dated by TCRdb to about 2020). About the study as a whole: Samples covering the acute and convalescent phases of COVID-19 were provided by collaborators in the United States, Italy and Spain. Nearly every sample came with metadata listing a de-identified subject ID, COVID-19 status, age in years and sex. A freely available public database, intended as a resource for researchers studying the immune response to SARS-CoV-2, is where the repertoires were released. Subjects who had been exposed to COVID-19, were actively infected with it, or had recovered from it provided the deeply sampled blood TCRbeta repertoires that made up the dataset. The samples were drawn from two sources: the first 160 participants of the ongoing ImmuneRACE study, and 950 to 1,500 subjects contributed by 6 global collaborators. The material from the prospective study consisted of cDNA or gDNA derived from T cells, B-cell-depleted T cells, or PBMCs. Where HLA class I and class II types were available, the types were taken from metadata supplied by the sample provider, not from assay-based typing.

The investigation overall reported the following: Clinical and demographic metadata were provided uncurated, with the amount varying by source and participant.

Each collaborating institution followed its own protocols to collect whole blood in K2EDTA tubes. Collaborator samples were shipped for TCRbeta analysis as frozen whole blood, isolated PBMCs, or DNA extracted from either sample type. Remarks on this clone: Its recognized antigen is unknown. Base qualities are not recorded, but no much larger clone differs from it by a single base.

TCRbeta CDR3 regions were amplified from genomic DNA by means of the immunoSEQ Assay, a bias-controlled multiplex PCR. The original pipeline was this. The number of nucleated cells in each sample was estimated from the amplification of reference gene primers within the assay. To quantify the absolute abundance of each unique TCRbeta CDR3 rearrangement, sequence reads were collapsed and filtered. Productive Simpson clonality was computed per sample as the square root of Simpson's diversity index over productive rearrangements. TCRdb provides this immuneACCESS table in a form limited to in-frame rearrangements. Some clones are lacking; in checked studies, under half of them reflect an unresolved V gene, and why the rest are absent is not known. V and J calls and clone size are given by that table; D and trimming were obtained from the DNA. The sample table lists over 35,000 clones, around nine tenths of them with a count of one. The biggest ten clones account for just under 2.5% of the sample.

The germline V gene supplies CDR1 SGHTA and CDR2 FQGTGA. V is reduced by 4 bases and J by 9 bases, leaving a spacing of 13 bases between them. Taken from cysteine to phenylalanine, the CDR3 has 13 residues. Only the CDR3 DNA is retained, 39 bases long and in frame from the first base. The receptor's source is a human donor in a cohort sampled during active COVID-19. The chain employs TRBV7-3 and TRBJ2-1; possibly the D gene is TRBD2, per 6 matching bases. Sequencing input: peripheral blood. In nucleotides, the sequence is TGTGCCAGCAGCTCGCCGACTAGAGGTGAGCAGTTCTTC. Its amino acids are CASSSPTRGEQFF.